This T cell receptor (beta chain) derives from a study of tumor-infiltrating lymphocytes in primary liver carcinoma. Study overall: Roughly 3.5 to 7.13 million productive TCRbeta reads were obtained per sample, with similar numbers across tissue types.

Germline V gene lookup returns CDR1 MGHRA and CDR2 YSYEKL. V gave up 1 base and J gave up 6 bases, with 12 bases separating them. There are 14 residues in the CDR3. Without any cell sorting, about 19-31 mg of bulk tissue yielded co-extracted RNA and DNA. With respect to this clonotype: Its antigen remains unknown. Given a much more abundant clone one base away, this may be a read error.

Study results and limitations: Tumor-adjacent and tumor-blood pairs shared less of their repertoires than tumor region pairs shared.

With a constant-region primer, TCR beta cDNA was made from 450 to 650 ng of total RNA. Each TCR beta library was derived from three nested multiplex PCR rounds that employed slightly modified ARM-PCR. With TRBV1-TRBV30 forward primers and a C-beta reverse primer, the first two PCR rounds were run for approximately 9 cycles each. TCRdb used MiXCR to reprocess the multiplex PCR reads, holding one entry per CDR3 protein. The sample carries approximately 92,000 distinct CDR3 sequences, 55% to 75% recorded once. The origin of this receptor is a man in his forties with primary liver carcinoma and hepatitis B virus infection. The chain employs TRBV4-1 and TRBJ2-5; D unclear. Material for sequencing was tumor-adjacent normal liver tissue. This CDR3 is CASSQVFSDKTQYF. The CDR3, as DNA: TGCGCCAGCAGCCAAGTTTTCAGTGACAAGACCCAGTACTTC.